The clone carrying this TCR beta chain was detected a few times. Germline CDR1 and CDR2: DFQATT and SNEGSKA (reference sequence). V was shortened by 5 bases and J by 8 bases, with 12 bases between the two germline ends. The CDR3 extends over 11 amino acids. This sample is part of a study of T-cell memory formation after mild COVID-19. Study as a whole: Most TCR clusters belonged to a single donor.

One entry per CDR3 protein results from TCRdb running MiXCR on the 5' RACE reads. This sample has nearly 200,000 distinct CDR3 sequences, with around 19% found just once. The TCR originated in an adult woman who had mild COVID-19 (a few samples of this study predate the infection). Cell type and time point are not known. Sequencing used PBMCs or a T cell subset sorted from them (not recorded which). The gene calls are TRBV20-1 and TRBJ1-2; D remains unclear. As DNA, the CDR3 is TGCAGTGCTCAGGACGCCTTGGGCTACACCTTC. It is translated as CSAQDALGYTF.